This T cell receptor beta chain was identified in a study of early T cells in non-severe SARS-CoV-2 infection. Study background: Chains were unpaired, as sequencing was done on bulk RNA from unsorted whole blood. Study-wide findings and caveats: Reliance on VDJdb matching favored anti-spike CD8 responses; private and CD4 specificities were missed.

There are a few counts of this clonotype. Its antigen is as yet unknown. Researchers tagged individual cDNA molecules with unique molecular identifiers. TCRdb processed the 5' RACE reads anew with MiXCR; each CDR3 protein has one entry. The sample carries under 85,000 distinct CDR3 sequences, around a tenth recorded once. CDR1 and CDR2 from the germline V gene are SGHRS and YFSETQ. The CDR3 is 13 residues long. Deletions cut 2 bases from V and 8 bases from J, with 13 bases between. The sequence derives from an adult who was a healthcare worker with PCR-confirmed SARS-CoV-2 infection or an uninfected control (not recorded which). The chain joins TRBV5-1 to TRBJ1-1; D is possibly TRBD1 (5 bases). Source material: whole blood. The DNA for the CDR3 is TGCGCCAGCAGCTTCTCAGGGTCGGGGGAAGCTTTCTTT. Translation gives CASSFSGSGEAFF.